Below, one T cell receptor (beta chain) is given with its context. Here immunoSEQ multiplex PCR was the method, and the copy in TCRdb shows in-frame clones only, minus some. This sample has about 210,000 clones, with 70% to 90% found just once. These data belong to a study of blood T cell repertoires in COVID-19. As for the study in general: The cDNA or gDNA used as material had been derived from T cells, B-cell-depleted T cells, or PBMCs.

The V and J ends lost 5 bases and 3 bases, in that order; junction bases with no gene match: 5. CDR1 LGHDT and CDR2 YNNKEL come from the germline V gene (reference sequence). The CDR3 runs to 14 residues. V usage is TRBV3-1 (or the pseudogene TRBV3-2) and J usage is TRBJ2-3; 7 bases agree with TRBD2. The sequence was collected from a man aged 45-65 years with COVID-19, enrolled during active disease. Sequences were obtained from peripheral blood. The CDR3 bases are TGTGCCAGCAGCAGAGGAGCGGGGACAGATACGCAGTATTTT. This translates into CASSRGAGTDTQYF.